The sequence of this T cell receptor beta chain was determined in a study of patients and donors after allogeneic stem cell transplantation. A single record per CDR3 protein comes from TCRdb applying MiXCR to the RT-PCR reads. Seen here are 400,000 to 450,000 distinct CDR3 sequences, 15% to 20% observed once, and the top ten hold 7.2%. This clonotype was seen more than once but under ten times. Trimming removed 0 bases from V and 0 bases from J, with 11 bases in between. Germline CDR1 reads LGHNA; CDR2 reads YSLEER. The CDR3 contains 16 residues. The sequence was obtained from a human donor who was either an allogeneic HSCT recipient or a stem cell or donor lymphocyte infusion donor (not recorded which). It is not recorded whose cells these are; they may come from a transplant donor. The chain couples TRBV4-3 to TRBJ1-2; D uncertain. Sequencing input: blood, either unsorted or a sorted T cell fraction (not recorded which). The CDR3 coding sequence is TGCGCCAGCAGCCAAGATTTGGCTGTAGCTAACTATGGCTACACCTTC. It yields the protein CASSQDLAVANYGYTF.